The rows below give T cell receptor beta chains drawn from one sample of a study of blood T cells in healthy people across ages. TCRdb reprocessed the 5' RACE reads via MiXCR and lists one record per CDR3 protein. The table shows about 730,000 distinct CDR3 sequences, with around 40% occurring only once. Material for sequencing was blood. All receptors come from a woman in her fifties or sixties in good health. CDR3s include the opening cysteine and the closing phenylalanine or tryptophan. The order of the fields is D gene, V gene, J gene, clone size, CDR3 protein, CDR3 DNA. A D gene is named only where the DNA matches it firmly. Not all rows give a size; the values are once, few, many and, for expanded clones, a class.

-,TRBV7-9,TRBJ2-7,-,CASSLAQGTYTTHEQYF,TGTGCCAGCAGCTTAGCGCAGGGGACATATACTACCCACGAGCAGTACTTC
TRBD1,TRBV9,TRBJ2-5,few,CASSVGDRGSETQYF,TGTGCCAGCAGCGTAGGTGACAGGGGTTCGGAGACCCAGTACTTC
-,TRBV6-2/TRBV6-3,TRBJ2-5,-,CASRDSQTETQYF,TGTGCCAGCAGGGACAGTCAGACAGAGACCCAGTACTTC
-,TRBV4-1,TRBJ2-7,-,CASSQERSGASGNEQYF,TGCGCCAGCAGCCAAGAAAGATCAGGGGCGTCGGGGAACGAGCAGTACTTC
-,TRBV2,TRBJ1-2,-,CAGTTGTNYGYTF,TGTGCCGGCACAACGGGAACTAACTATGGCTACACCTTC
-,TRBV20-1,TRBJ1-4,once,CSASSPTNEKLFF,TGCAGTGCTAGCAGCCCAACTAATGAAAAACTGTTTTTT
TRBD2,TRBV28,TRBJ2-6,-,CASIGGSGANVLTF,TGTGCCAGCATCGGGGGGTCTGGGGCCAACGTCCTGACTTTC
-,TRBV19,TRBJ1-5,few,CASSMVRDRQPQHF,TGTGCCAGTAGTATGGTAAGGGATCGGCAGCCCCAGCATTTT
-,TRBV20-1,TRBJ1-5,-,CSASGTESQPQHF,TGCAGTGCTAGCGGGACCGAGAGTCAGCCCCAGCATTTT
TRBD1,TRBV18,TRBJ1-5,-,CASSMRQGVNQPQHF,TGTGCCAGCTCAATGAGACAGGGCGTCAATCAGCCCCAGCATTTT
-,TRBV6-2/TRBV6-3,TRBJ1-2,-,CASSYEGGDGYGYTF,TGTGCCAGCAGTTACGAGGGGGGCGACGGCTATGGCTACACCTTC
TRBD2,TRBV5-1,TRBJ2-1,-,CASSPGLAGAAVNEQFF,TGCGCCAGCAGCCCCGGACTAGCGGGAGCGGCCGTCAATGAGCAGTTCTTC
-,TRBV5-5,TRBJ1-1,-,CASSLEGRAEAFF,TGTGCCAGCAGCTTGGAGGGGAGGGCCGAAGCTTTCTTT
-,TRBV7-2,TRBJ1-2,-,CATAPGNRIANGYTF,TGTGCCACCGCCCCAGGCAATCGAATCGCAAATGGCTACACCTTC
-,TRBV20-1,TRBJ1-5,few,CSARDPGDYQPQHF,TGCAGTGCTAGAGATCCCGGGGACTATCAGCCCCAGCATTTT
-,TRBV10-3,TRBJ2-1,many,CAISEPDPLEEGGGDEQFF,TGTGCCATCAGTGAGCCTGACCCACTCGAAGAAGGGGGGGGCGATGAGCAGTTCTTC
-,TRBV6-5,TRBJ1-6,-,CASSYSTGISSYNSPLHF,TGTGCCAGCAGTTACTCGACCGGTATCAGCTCCTATAATTCACCCCTCCACTTT
-,TRBV20-1,TRBJ2-5,-,CSARQFLEQYF,TGCAGTGCTAGACAGTTCCTAGAGCAGTACTTC
-,TRBV21-1,TRBJ2-3,-,CPSSLTSQPTDTQYF,TGTCCCAGCAGCCTAACTAGTCAACCCACAGATACGCAGTATTTT
-,TRBV30,TRBJ2-3,once,CAWSVWGSSTDTQYF,TGTGCCTGGAGTGTATGGGGTTCTAGCACAGATACGCAGTATTTT
TRBD1,TRBV7-2,TRBJ1-5,many,CASSLDRGQPQHF,TGTGCCAGCAGCTTAGACAGGGGTCAGCCCCAGCATTTT
TRBD2,TRBV5-6,TRBJ2-7,-,CASRGLAGSSYEQYF,TGTGCCAGCAGAGGACTAGCGGGGAGCTCCTACGAGCAGTACTTC
TRBD1,TRBV20-1,TRBJ1-3,-,CSAIDRVGGNTIYF,TGCAGTGCCATCGACAGGGTCGGTGGAAACACCATATATTTT
-,TRBV19,TRBJ1-5,once,CASTYRSNQPQHF,TGTGCCAGTACCTACAGAAGCAATCAGCCCCAGCATTTT
TRBD2,TRBV6-6,TRBJ2-7,-,CASSYSLAESYEQYF,TGTGCCAGCAGTTATAGTCTAGCGGAGTCCTACGAGCAGTACTTC
TRBD2,TRBV20-1,TRBJ2-1,few,CSASGGRASNEQFF,TGCAGTGCCTCTGGGGGGAGGGCCTCTAATGAGCAGTTCTTC
TRBD2,TRBV10-3,TRBJ2-2,-,CAISGTSGTNTGELFF,TGTGCCATCAGTGGGACTAGCGGGACGAACACCGGGGAGCTGTTTTTT
TRBD1,TRBV2,TRBJ1-4,few,CASKDPRDRDEKLFF,TGTGCCAGCAAAGACCCCCGGGACAGGGATGAAAAACTGTTTTTT